The rows below give T cell receptor beta chains drawn from one sample of a study of PD-L1 blockade in urothelial cancer. The table came from immunoSEQ multiplex PCR; TCRdb's copy has only in-frame clones and leaves some out. Here the sample spans about 52,000 clones, 77% being singletons. Specimen: PBMCs, collected around atezolizumab (anti-PD-L1) treatment. Every receptor here comes from a man aged 65-85 years with urothelial cancer. The CDR3 runs from the conserved cysteine through the conserved F or W. A D gene is named only where the DNA matches it firmly. Only part of the rows carry a size: once, few, many, or a class if the clone is expanded.

V: TRBV5-1
length: 15
size: -
D: TRBD2
J: TRBJ2-1
DNA: TGCGCCAGCAGCCCACGACTAGCGGATGCCCTGGAGCAGTTCTTC
CDR3: CASSPRLADALEQFF

V: TRBV28
length: 15
size: -
D: TRBD1
J: TRBJ2-7
DNA: TGTGCCAGCAGTCCCCCCAGGGGGCGAAGGTACGAGCAGTACTTC
CDR3: CASSPPRGRRYEQYF

V: TRBV19
length: 15
size: few
D: -
J: TRBJ2-3
DNA: TGTGCCAGTAGTCGATGGTATAGGGGGTCAGATACGCAGTATTTT
CDR3: CASSRWYRGSDTQYF

V: TRBV7-2
length: 15
size: -
D: TRBD2
J: TRBJ2-1
DNA: TGTGCCAGCAGCTTAGCTAGCGGGAGACTCTATGAGCAGTTCTTC
CDR3: CASSLASGRLYEQFF

V: TRBV9
length: 15
size: -
D: TRBD1
J: TRBJ1-2
DNA: TGTGCCAGCAGCGCCGGGACAGGACAGACCTATGGCTACACCTTC
CDR3: CASSAGTGQTYGYTF

V: TRBV4-1
length: 19
size: -
D: -
J: TRBJ1-1
DNA: TGCGCCAGCAGCCCACAGGTAGGGAGGGGCCGTTCGGCGAACACTGAAGCTTTCTTT
CDR3: CASSPQVGRGRSANTEAFF

V: TRBV10-3
length: 13
size: few
D: TRBD2
J: TRBJ2-1
DNA: TGTGCCATCAGTGAGAATGGGGGGGATGAGCAGTTCTTC
CDR3: CAISENGGDEQFF

V: TRBV19
length: 15
size: -
D: -
J: TRBJ1-6
DNA: TGTGCCAGTGGGGGGGAGGACCCGCGAATTTCACCCCTCCACTTT
CDR3: CASGGEDPRISPLHF

V: TRBV18
length: 18
size: -
D: -
J: TRBJ2-6
DNA: TGTGCCAGCTCACCTAGCTATCCCTCGGCCTCTGGGGCCAACGTCCTGACTTTC
CDR3: CASSPSYPSASGANVLTF

V: TRBV10-3
length: 18
size: -
D: TRBD2
J: TRBJ2-3
DNA: TGTGCCATCAGTGCGTCTAGCGGGGTAGCTAGTAGCACAGATACGCAGTATTTT
CDR3: CAISASSGVASSTDTQYF

V: TRBV7-3
length: 16
size: few
D: TRBD1
J: TRBJ2-2
DNA: TGTGCCAGCAGCTCGACAGGGGGTTCGAGCACCGGGGAGCTGTTTTTT
CDR3: CASSSTGGSSTGELFF

V: TRBV15
length: 12
size: few
D: -
J: TRBJ1-5
DNA: TGTGCCACCAGCAGTACAGATCAGCCCCAGCATTTT
CDR3: CATSSTDQPQHF

V: TRBV7-2
length: 12
size: -
D: -
J: TRBJ2-7
DNA: TGTGCCAGCAGCTTAGCAGGGAGGAAGCAGTACTTC
CDR3: CASSLAGRKQYF

V: TRBV5-6
length: 13
size: -
D: -
J: TRBJ1-1
DNA: TGTGCCAGCAGCTGGGAGGGGAGGGCAGAAGCTTTCTTT
CDR3: CASSWEGRAEAFF

V: TRBV4-3
length: 15
size: -
D: TRBD2
J: TRBJ2-3
DNA: TGCGCCAGCAGCCAAGCAACGGGAGGGGGGGATACGCAGTATTTT
CDR3: CASSQATGGGDTQYF

V: TRBV5-1
length: 14
size: -
D: -
J: TRBJ2-7
DNA: TGCGCCAGCAGCTTGATGGCGGGGAACTACGAGCAGCACTTC
CDR3: CASSLMAGNYEQHF

V: TRBV7-2
length: 13
size: -
D: TRBD1
J: TRBJ1-2
DNA: TGTGCCAGCAGCTTAGAAGGGGGCCATGGCTACACCTTC
CDR3: CASSLEGGHGYTF

V: TRBV6-1
length: 13
size: -
D: TRBD1
J: TRBJ2-5
DNA: TGTGCCAGCAGTGATCAGGGGGTGGAGACCCAGTACTTC
CDR3: CASSDQGVETQYF

V: TRBV28
length: 12
size: -
D: TRBD1
J: TRBJ2-7
DNA: TGTGCCAGCAGTCCCTCGCTGCGGCAGGGGGACTTC
CDR3: CASSPSLRQGDF

V: TRBV5-5
length: 14
size: -
D: TRBD1
J: TRBJ2-3
DNA: TGTGCCAGCAGGAAGACAGGGATTGAAGATACGCAGTATTTT
CDR3: CASRKTGIEDTQYF

V: TRBV7-9
length: 13
size: -
D: -
J: TRBJ1-4
DNA: TGTGCCAGCAGCTCGAGCCAGGCCCAAAAACTGTTTTTT
CDR3: CASSSSQAQKLFF

V: TRBV19
length: 16
size: -
D: TRBD1
J: TRBJ2-7
DNA: TGTGCCAGTAGTACACTAGGGGGACAGGCTTCCTACGAGCAGTACTTC
CDR3: CASSTLGGQASYEQYF

V: TRBV18
length: 13
size: -
D: TRBD1
J: TRBJ1-1
DNA: TGTGCCAGCTCCCAGGGACAGCGGTATGAAGCTTTCTTT
CDR3: CASSQGQRYEAFF

V: TRBV4-2
length: 14
size: once
D: TRBD1
J: TRBJ1-4
DNA: TGTGCCAGCAGCCTCGGACAGGGGGCAGGAAAACTGTTTTTT
CDR3: CASSLGQGAGKLFF

V: TRBV25-1
length: 15
size: -
D: TRBD1
J: TRBJ1-2
DNA: TGTGCCAGCAGTGATACAGGGGGGTTCGACTATGGCTACACCTTC
CDR3: CASSDTGGFDYGYTF

V: TRBV27
length: 15
size: -
D: TRBD2
J: TRBJ2-7
DNA: TGTGCCAGCAGTTTACGACTAGCGGGACTCTACGAGCAGTACTTC
CDR3: CASSLRLAGLYEQYF

V: TRBV7-6
length: 15
size: -
D: TRBD1
J: TRBJ2-5
DNA: TGTGCCAGCAGCTTAGGAGGACAGGGACAAGAGACCCAGTACTTC
CDR3: CASSLGGQGQETQYF

V: TRBV27
length: 12
size: -
D: TRBD2
J: TRBJ2-3
DNA: TGTGCCAGCCAAAGCGGGGCAGATACGCAGTATTTT
CDR3: CASQSGADTQYF

V: TRBV6-1
length: 15
size: -
D: TRBD2
J: TRBJ2-1
DNA: TGTGCCAGCAGTGAAGTGAAGCGGGGGGGAGGTGAGCAGTTCTTC
CDR3: CASSEVKRGGGEQFF

V: TRBV21-1
length: 14
size: -
D: -
J: TRBJ2-5
DNA: TGTGCCAGCAGCAAAGACGGGTTCCAAGAGACCCAGTACTTC
CDR3: CASSKDGFQETQYF

V: TRBV7-3
length: 14
size: -
D: -
J: TRBJ1-1
DNA: TGTGCCAGCAGCTTAGGGCCAGGGAACACTGAAGCTTTCTTT
CDR3: CASSLGPGNTEAFF

V: TRBV12-5
length: 16
size: -
D: -
J: TRBJ2-6
DNA: TGTGCTAGTGGTTTGTGGGTTGGAGGTGGGGCCAACGTCCTGACTTTC
CDR3: CASGLWVGGGANVLTF

V: TRBV23-1
length: 12
size: -
D: -
J: TRBJ2-2
DNA: TGCGCCAGCAGTACAAGCACCGGGGAGCTGTTTTTT
CDR3: CASSTSTGELFF

V: TRBV15
length: 16
size: -
D: TRBD2
J: TRBJ2-3
DNA: TGTGCCACCAGCAGAGAGATAGCGGGGGGGCAAGATACGCAGTATTTT
CDR3: CATSREIAGGQDTQYF

V: TRBV6-1
length: 15
size: -
D: -
J: TRBJ1-2
DNA: TGTGCCAGCAGTGATGGGAGTCAAGACGTCTATGGCTACACCTTC
CDR3: CASSDGSQDVYGYTF

V: TRBV19
length: 14
size: few
D: TRBD1
J: TRBJ1-2
DNA: TGTGCCAGTAGTCAACCACAGGGGGCGCGTGGCTACACCTTC
CDR3: CASSQPQGARGYTF

V: TRBV7-2
length: 13
size: once
D: TRBD1
J: TRBJ2-3
DNA: TGTGCCAGCAGCTCACAGGGGGCAGATACGCAGTATTTT
CDR3: CASSSQGADTQYF

V: TRBV4-2
length: 15
size: -
D: TRBD2
J: TRBJ2-1
DNA: TGTGCCAGCAGCCAAGACCTAGCGGGAGGAAATGAGCAGTTCTTC
CDR3: CASSQDLAGGNEQFF

V: TRBV28
length: 13
size: few
D: -
J: TRBJ1-1
DNA: TGTGCCAGCAGTTACCCAGGGGTCACTGAAGCTTTCTTT
CDR3: CASSYPGVTEAFF

V: TRBV28
length: 16
size: -
D: TRBD2
J: TRBJ2-6
DNA: TGTGCCAGCGGGAGCGGGGCCGGCTCTGGGGCCAACGTCCTGACTTTC
CDR3: CASGSGAGSGANVLTF

V: TRBV6-5
length: 12
size: -
D: -
J: TRBJ2-3
DNA: TGTGCCAGCAGTTCCGCGGAGAATACGCAGTATTTT
CDR3: CASSSAENTQYF

V: TRBV5-6
length: 18
size: -
D: -
J: TRBJ2-6
DNA: TGTGCCAGCAGCTTGAGGCAGCAGGGGGGTTCTGGGGCCAACGTCCTGACTTTC
CDR3: CASSLRQQGGSGANVLTF

V: TRBV10-2
length: 13
size: -
D: -
J: TRBJ1-2
DNA: TGCGCCAGCGAGCGGACGGGCGGTGATGGCTACACCTTC
CDR3: CASERTGGDGYTF

V: TRBV11-3
length: 12
size: once
D: -
J: TRBJ2-7
DNA: TGTGCCAGCAGCTTTAGCTCCTACGAGCAGTACTTC
CDR3: CASSFSSYEQYF

V: TRBV19
length: 15
size: -
D: TRBD2
J: TRBJ2-1
DNA: TGTGCCAGTACCTTTACTGCTCTAGCGGGCAATGAGCAGTTCTTC
CDR3: CASTFTALAGNEQFF

V: TRBV28
length: 14
size: -
D: TRBD1
J: TRBJ2-7
DNA: TGTGCCAGCAGTTCGGGACAGGGAACTAACGAGCAGTACTTC
CDR3: CASSSGQGTNEQYF

V: TRBV5-1
length: 14
size: -
D: -
J: TRBJ2-6
DNA: TGCGCCAGCAGGTACAGCAATGGGGCCAACGTCCTGACTTTC
CDR3: CASRYSNGANVLTF

V: TRBV6-1
length: 15
size: -
D: -
J: TRBJ2-5
DNA: TGTGCCAGCAGTGAATTTGGGACCGGGGGAAGAACCCAGTACTTC
CDR3: CASSEFGTGGRTQYF

V: TRBV19
length: 15
size: once
D: TRBD1
J: TRBJ1-4
DNA: TGTGCCAGTAGTAACCGGGACAGGGTGAATGAAAAACTGTTTTTT
CDR3: CASSNRDRVNEKLFF

V: TRBV7-6
length: 14
size: few
D: -
J: TRBJ2-7
DNA: TGTGCCAGCAGCTTAGATAGCAGGGGTGACGAGCAGTACTTC
CDR3: CASSLDSRGDEQYF

V: TRBV7-2
length: 14
size: few
D: -
J: TRBJ2-5
DNA: TGTGCCAGCAGCTTCCAGACAGGCCAAGAGACCCAGTACTTC
CDR3: CASSFQTGQETQYF

V: TRBV30
length: 18
size: -
D: TRBD2
J: TRBJ2-4
DNA: TGTGCCTGGGAGAGGGCTAGCGGGAGAGGGAAGGCCAAAAACATTCAGTACTTC
CDR3: CAWERASGRGKAKNIQYF

V: TRBV7-2
length: 16
size: -
D: TRBD2
J: TRBJ2-5
DNA: TGTGCCAGCAGCTTAGCTAGCGGGAGGGCCTTAGAGACCCAGTACTTC
CDR3: CASSLASGRALETQYF

V: TRBV6-5
length: 14
size: -
D: -
J: TRBJ1-5
DNA: TGTGCCAGCAGCCTTACTGCTAGCAATCAGCCCCAGCATTTT
CDR3: CASSLTASNQPQHF

V: TRBV7-2
length: 14
size: -
D: -
J: TRBJ1-5
DNA: TGTGCCAGCAGCTCCGAGGGGGGGAATCAGCCCCAGCATTTT
CDR3: CASSSEGGNQPQHF

V: TRBV28
length: 18
size: -
D: -
J: TRBJ1-3
DNA: TGTGCCAGCGTACAAGGAGGGGCCGCACCCCTCTCTGGAAACACCATATATTTT
CDR3: CASVQGGAAPLSGNTIYF

V: TRBV15
length: 16
size: -
D: TRBD1
J: TRBJ2-4
DNA: TGTGCCACCAGCAGAGATTTCCCCACAGGGGATACCCTTCAGTACTTC
CDR3: CATSRDFPTGDTLQYF